These 15 T cell receptor beta chains were all obtained from the same sample, sequenced in a study of post-analysis software for immune sequencing data. Study-level results: Patients used five TRBV segments, including TRBV5-6, TRBV5-1 and TRBV20-1, more often than controls.

These receptors have no known antigen. Unique molecular identifiers had been added to the TCR beta cDNA libraries. TCRdb re-called the PCR reads through MiXCR, storing one row per CDR3 protein. The data hold more than 500,000 distinct CDR3 sequences, with approximately 34% observed a single time. Sequencing was done on a sample of blood. The receptors shown here come from a girl aged 2 to 17 with multiple sclerosis.

V and J are TRBV7-9 and TRBJ1-1; D call uncertain. Trimming stripped 3 bases from V and 5 bases from J, with 10 bases between. Germline loops: CDR1 SEHNR, CDR2 FQNEAQ (reference sequence). The CDR3 sequence is 13 residues long. The CDR3 sequence is CASSFLGRTEAFF. The CDR3, as DNA: TGTGCCAGCAGCTTTTTGGGGAGGACTGAAGCTTTCTTT.

The chain combines TRBV4-1 with TRBJ2-5; unclear D gene. The J call is in doubt because the DNA end fits TRBJ2-7 better. The germline CDR1 and CDR2 sequences are MGHRA and YSYEKL. CDR3 length: 16 amino acids. CDR3 in amino acids: CASSQGVSRLIYEQYF. The CDR3 bases are TGCGCCAGCAGCCAAGGCGTATCTAGACTCATATACGAGCAGTACTTC.

This clonotype was counted a few times. This chain uses TRBV5-1 with TRBJ1-2; D unclear. Germline V gene lookup returns CDR1 SGHRS and CDR2 YFSETQ. CDR3 length: 12 amino acids. Trimming took 1 base from V and 9 from J, leaving 10 bases between them. The CDR3 here is CASSLLGSRYTF. CDR3 nucleotide sequence: TGCGCCAGCAGCTTGTTAGGGTCCCGCTACACCTTC.

This chain connects TRBV19 to TRBJ2-4; unclear D gene. V was clipped by 5 bases and J by 0 bases, with 14 bases between them. The germline CDR1 and CDR2 sequences are LNHDA and SQIVND (reference sequence). This CDR3 has 16 residues. CDR3 sequence reads: CASSYLSGVAKNIQYF. The CDR3 bases are TGTGCCAGTAGTTACTTATCAGGAGTAGCCAAAAACATTCAGTACTTC.

V gene TRBV6-2 or TRBV6-3 combines with J gene TRBJ2-5; D not resolved. V was trimmed by 8 bases and J by 1 base, leaving 11 bases between them. CDR1 is MNHEY and CDR2 is SVGEGT in the germline V gene. The CDR3 is 13 amino acids. The CDR3 coding sequence is TGTGCCAGCCGGCAGACTTTCCAAGAGACCCAGTACTTC. Amino acid sequence: CASRQTFQETQYF.

The chain links TRBV7-2 to TRBJ2-3; the match to TRBD2 covers 10 bases. The germline V gene encodes CDR1 SGHTA and CDR2 FQGNSA. V gave up 3 bases and J gave up 5 bases; unmatched junction bases: 8. This CDR3 is 16 amino acids long. CDR3 coding DNA: TGTGCCAGCAGCTTCTTGTTAGCGGGGGGCGGAGATACGCAGTATTTT. Translation gives CASSFLLAGGGDTQYF.

This clonotype appeared once. J is TRBJ1-5 and V is TRBV12-3 or TRBV12-4; D is ambiguous. The germline V and J ends were trimmed by 6 bases and 5 bases, with 14 bases remaining between them. The CDR3 has 14 residues. The CDR3 DNA is TGTGCCAGCAGCCCGGCCCGCGGGTATCAGCCCCAGCATTTT. This encodes CASSPARGYQPQHF.

This chain links TRBV12-3 or TRBV12-4 with TRBJ1-5; TRBD1 aligns across 8 bases. V dropped 1 base and J dropped 6; count of bases not matched to a gene: 8. This CDR3 has 16 amino acids. Here the CDR3 reads CASSLGLTGDGQPQHF. The CDR3 region has the DNA TGTGCCAGCAGTTTAGGACTGACAGGGGACGGTCAGCCCCAGCATTTT.

The chain employs TRBV15 and TRBJ2-3; D call uncertain. The CDR3 spans 15 residues. The V gene's germline CDR1 is LNHNV and CDR2 YYDKDF (reference sequence). Trimming stripped 1 base from V and 4 bases from J, with 12 bases between. The CDR3 spells CATSRGGDVADTQYF. CDR3 DNA: TGTGCCACCAGCAGAGGAGGCGATGTGGCAGATACGCAGTATTTT.

This clonotype occurred a few times. The chain has TRBV20-1 and TRBJ2-3; D not certain. This CDR3 comprises 14 residues. Germline-derived CDR1 and CDR2 are DFQATT and SNEGSKA (reference sequence). V gave up 6 bases and J gave up 2 bases, with 15 bases separating them. The CDR3 protein is CSAHDGLVTDTQYF. CDR3 bases: TGCAGTGCCCACGACGGTTTAGTCACAGATACGCAGTATTTT.

Regarding this clonotype: The junction and the germline gene differ at one end; a read error may be behind it. The chain couples TRBV28 to TRBJ2-3; 11 positions agree with TRBD2. The CDR3 sequence is 16 residues long. The germline gives CDR1 MDHEN, CDR2 SYDVKM. CDR3 bases: TGTACCAGCAGTTTATCACTAGCGGGGGTGTCGGATACGCAGTATTTT. This translates into CTSSLSLAGVSDTQYF.

This clonotype has only a few counts. V usage is TRBV12-3 or TRBV12-4 and J usage is TRBJ1-1; perhaps TRBD1 as D (5 bases). Trimming stripped 1 base from V and 7 bases from J, with 13 bases between. The CDR3 extends over 14 amino acids. This chain's CDR3 is CASSLDAGPVEAFF. The CDR3 DNA reads TGTGCCAGCAGTTTAGACGCGGGGCCGGTTGAAGCTTTCTTT.

The CDR3 spells CASSSKGTSGPYNEQFF. The CDR3 coding sequence is TGTGCCAGCAGCTCAAAAGGGACTAGCGGACCCTACAATGAGCAGTTCTTC. This chain links TRBV7-9 with TRBJ2-1; 11 bases are shared with TRBD2. There are 17 residues in the CDR3. Germline CDR1 and CDR2: SEHNR and FQNEAQ (reference sequence). With V trimmed by 4 bases and J by 2 bases, 7 bases remained unmatched.

The gene calls are TRBV5-5 and TRBJ2-5; no firm D call. The CDR3 loop spans 11 amino acids. The germline V and J ends were trimmed by 4 bases and 11 bases, with 12 bases remaining between them. Germline V gives CDR1 SGHKS, CDR2 YYEKEE (reference sequence). This CDR3 reads CASSRDNEQYF. DNA for the CDR3: TGTGCCAGCAGCAGGGATAATGAGCAGTACTTC.

The chain uses TRBV20-1 and TRBJ1-2, with D possibly matching TRBD1 (5 bases). The CDR3 spans 12 residues. CDR1 and CDR2 from the germline V gene are DFQATT and SNEGSKA (reference sequence). The germline V and J ends were trimmed by 7 bases and 8 bases, with 17 bases remaining between them. The CDR3 reads CSGRAQGRGYTF. Here the CDR3 DNA reads TGCAGTGGAAGAGCTCAGGGTCGCGGCTACACCTTC.